This T cell receptor (beta chain) was sequenced in a study of blood T cell repertoires in COVID-19 (dated by TCRdb to about 2020). With regard to the full study: Samples from collaborators originated in the United States, Italy and Spain and spanned both the acute and convalescent phases of COVID-19. The prospective study material was composed of cDNA or gDNA derived from T cells, B-cell-depleted T cells, or PBMCs. Deeply sampled blood TCRbeta repertoires from subjects exposed to, actively infected with, or recovered from COVID-19 were included in the dataset. The repertoires were made available in a free public database intended to serve as a resource for research on the immune response to SARS-CoV-2. The samples were drawn from the first 160 participants of the ongoing ImmuneRACE study and from 950 to 1,500 subjects provided by 6 global collaborators. Sample metadata almost always included a de-identified subject ID, COVID-19 status, age in years and sex. Where available, HLA class I and class II types were obtained from metadata supplied by the sample provider rather than from assay-based typing.

Whole blood was collected in K2EDTA tubes by collaborating institutions according to the institutions' own protocols. For TCRbeta analysis, collaborator samples were shipped as frozen whole blood, as isolated PBMCs, or as DNA extracted from either sample type. TCRbeta CDR3 regions were amplified from genomic DNA using the immunoSEQ Assay, a bias-controlled multiplex PCR. In the paper's pipeline: The number of nucleated cells in each sample was estimated by amplification of reference gene primers within the assay. To quantify the absolute abundance of each unique TCRbeta CDR3 rearrangement, sequence reads were collapsed and filtered. For each sample, productive Simpson clonality was calculated as the square root of Simpson's diversity index across productive rearrangements. Entries here come from immuneACCESS through TCRdb and include only in-frame sequences with V and J called. Some clones fail to appear in such tables; in the studies checked, an unresolved V gene covers under half of the shortfall, and the cause of the remainder is unknown. The DNA was the basis for D and trimming; V, J and clone size are from that table. This sample gives 150,000 to 200,000 clones in total; 86% of them show up just once. The leading ten clones occupy around 3.3% of the sample.

Summary of the overall study and its limitations: Clinical and demographic metadata were provided uncurated, with the amount varying by source and participant.

On this clone itself: Its antigen is unknown. No quality values exist for individual bases; no much larger clone is one base distant.

CDR1 and CDR2 (MNHEY, SMNVEV) derive from the germline V gene (reference sequence). Trimming costs V 1 base and J 0 bases, and their ends lie 7 bases apart. Inclusive of the bounding cysteine and phenylalanine, the CDR3 is 15 residues long. This entry keeps only the CDR3 DNA: 45 bases, framed from base 1. The chain uses TRBV27 and TRBJ2-1; no D gene can be assigned with confidence. Sequencing used peripheral blood. The receptor was derived from a man aged 65-85 years with acute or convalescent COVID-19. The CDR3 region has the sequence CASSLFFSSYNEQFF. The nucleotide sequence is TGTGCCAGCAGTTTATTTTTTAGCTCCTACAATGAGCAGTTCTTC.